This T cell receptor beta chain was obtained from a study of shared clonotypes between healthy human individuals. The study's findings and limits: Sharing across four donors was highest in naive CD4 (around 5%) and lowest in memory CD8 (approximately 0.4%).

This clone appeared a few times. Its specificity is unknown. Original analysis: With immunoSEQ giving junction-only sequences and no quality scores, filtering differed. Method: immunoSEQ multiplex PCR; TCRdb's copy keeps in-frame clones and lacks some. That table furnishes V, J and clone size, whereas the DNA furnished D and trimming. The sample holds approximately 1.4 million clones, 95% to 99% seen once. The J segment lost 2 bases and the V segment lost 10 bases, leaving 10 bases of the junction unmatched. The CDR3 covers 14 residues. Germline V gives CDR1 LNHDA, CDR2 SQIVND (reference sequence). The chain uses TRBV19 and TRBJ2-7; the match to TRBD2 covers 8 bases. The receptor comes from a man aged 25-40 years in good health. The specimen sequenced was naive CD4+ T cells sorted from blood. Subset meaning: CD45RA+ positively selected. CDR3 loop: CATAKREITYEQYF. Written as DNA, the CDR3 is TGTGCCACTGCCAAGCGGGAGATAACCTACGAGCAGTACTTC.